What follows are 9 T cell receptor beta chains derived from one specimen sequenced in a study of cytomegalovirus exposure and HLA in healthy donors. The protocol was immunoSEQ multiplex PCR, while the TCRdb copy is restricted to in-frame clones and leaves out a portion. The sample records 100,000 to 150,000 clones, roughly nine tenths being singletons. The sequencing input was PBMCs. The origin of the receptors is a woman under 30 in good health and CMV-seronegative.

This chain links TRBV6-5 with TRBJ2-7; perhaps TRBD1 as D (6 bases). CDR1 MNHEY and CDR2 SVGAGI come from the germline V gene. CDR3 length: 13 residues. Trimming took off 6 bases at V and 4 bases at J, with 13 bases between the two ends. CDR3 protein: CASSNREGYEQYF. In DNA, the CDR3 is TGTGCCAGCAGCAACAGGGAAGGGTACGAGCAGTACTTC.

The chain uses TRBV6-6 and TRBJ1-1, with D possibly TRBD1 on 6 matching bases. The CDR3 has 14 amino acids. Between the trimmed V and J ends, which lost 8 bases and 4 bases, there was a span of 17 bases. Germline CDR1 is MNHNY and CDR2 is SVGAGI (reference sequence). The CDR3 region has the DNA TGTGCCAGCTACCGGGGGGGGGCGTCCACTGAAGCTTTCTTT. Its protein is CASYRGGASTEAFF.

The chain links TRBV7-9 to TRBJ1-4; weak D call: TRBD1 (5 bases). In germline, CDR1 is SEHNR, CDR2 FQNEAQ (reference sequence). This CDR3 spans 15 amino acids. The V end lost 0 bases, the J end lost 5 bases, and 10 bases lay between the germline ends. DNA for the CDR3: TGTGCCAGCAGCTTAGCGTCCGGGGGGAATGAAAAACTGTTTTTT. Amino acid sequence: CASSLASGGNEKLFF.

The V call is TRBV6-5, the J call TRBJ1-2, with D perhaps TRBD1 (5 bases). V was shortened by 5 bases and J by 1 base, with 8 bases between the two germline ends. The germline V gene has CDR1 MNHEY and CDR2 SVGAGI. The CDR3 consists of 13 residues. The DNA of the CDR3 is TGTGCCAGCAGTCCAGACAGTAACTATGGCTACACCTTC. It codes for CASSPDSNYGYTF.

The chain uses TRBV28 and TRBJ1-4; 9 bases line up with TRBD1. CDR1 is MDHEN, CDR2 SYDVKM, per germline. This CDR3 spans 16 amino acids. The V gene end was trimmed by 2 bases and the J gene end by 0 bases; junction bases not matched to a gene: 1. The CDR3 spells CASSLGTGTTNEKLFF. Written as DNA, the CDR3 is TGTGCCAGCAGTTTAGGGACAGGGACAACTAATGAAAAACTGTTTTTT.

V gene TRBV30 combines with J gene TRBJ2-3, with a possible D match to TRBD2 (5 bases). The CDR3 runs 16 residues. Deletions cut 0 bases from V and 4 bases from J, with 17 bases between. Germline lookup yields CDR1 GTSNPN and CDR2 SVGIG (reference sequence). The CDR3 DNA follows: TGTGCCTGGAGTGTACATAGCGAGGAGGTGGCAGATACGCAGTATTTT. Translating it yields CAWSVHSEEVADTQYF.

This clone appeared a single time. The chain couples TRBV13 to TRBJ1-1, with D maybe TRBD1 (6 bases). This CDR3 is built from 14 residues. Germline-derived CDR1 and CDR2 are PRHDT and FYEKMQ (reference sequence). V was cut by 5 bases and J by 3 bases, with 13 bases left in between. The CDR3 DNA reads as TGTGCCAGCAGCGCACCGGGACAATACACTGAAGCTTTCTTT. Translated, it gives CASSAPGQYTEAFF.

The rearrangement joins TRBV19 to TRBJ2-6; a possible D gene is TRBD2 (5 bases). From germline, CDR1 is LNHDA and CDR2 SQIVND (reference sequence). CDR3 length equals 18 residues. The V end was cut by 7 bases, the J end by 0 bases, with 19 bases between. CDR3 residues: CASTVEPGYSSGANVLTF. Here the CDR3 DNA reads TGTGCCAGTACGGTAGAGCCGGGATACAGCTCTGGGGCCAACGTCCTGACTTTC.

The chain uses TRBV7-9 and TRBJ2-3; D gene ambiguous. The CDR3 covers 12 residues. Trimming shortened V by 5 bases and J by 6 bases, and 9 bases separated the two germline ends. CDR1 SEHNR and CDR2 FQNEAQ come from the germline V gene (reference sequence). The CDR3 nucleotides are TGTGCCAGCAGCGACAAGGTGGATACGCAGTATTTT. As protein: CASSDKVDTQYF.